Listed below are T cell receptor beta chains from one sample, sequenced in a study of blood T cell repertoires in COVID-19. Generated by immunoSEQ multiplex PCR, the TCRdb table keeps only in-frame clones and is missing some. The data hold about 190,000 clones, with about 88% observed a single time. The sequencing input was peripheral blood. The receptors come from a man aged 25-45 years with active or convalescent COVID-19. CDR3s include the opening cysteine and the closing phenylalanine or tryptophan. D genes are given only for firm matches. The size field is filled for only some rows; it gives once, few, many or a size class.

cdr3_aa cdr3_nt clone_size v_call d_call j_call
CASSHRTRTTLYNEQFF TGTGCCAGCAGCCATCGGACAAGGACAACTTTATACAATGAGCAGTTCTTC . TRBV3-1/TRBV3-2 . TRBJ2-1
CASSLDGQGAGGYTF TGTGCCAGCAGCTTGGATGGACAGGGGGCTGGAGGCTACACCTTC . TRBV5-4 TRBD1 TRBJ1-2
CASSFPGQSVTNTEAFF TGCGCCAGCAGCTTTCCGGGACAGAGTGTAACGAACACTGAAGCTTTCTTT few TRBV5-1 TRBD1 TRBJ1-1
CASSSRQGGTEAFF TGTGCCAGCAGTTCGAGACAGGGTGGCACTGAAGCTTTCTTT few TRBV6-2/TRBV6-3 TRBD1 TRBJ1-1
CASRQGSNQPQHF TGTGCCAGCCGACAGGGTAGCAATCAGCCCCAGCATTTT . TRBV18 TRBD1 TRBJ1-5
CASSPLRRADTQYF TGTGCCAGCAGTCCCCTACGGAGAGCAGATACGCAGTATTTT . TRBV27 . TRBJ2-3
CASSPRPGQGEVAEKLFF TGTGCCAGCTCACCAAGGCCGGGACAGGGAGAAGTGGCTGAAAAACTGTTTTTT . TRBV18 TRBD1 TRBJ1-4
CASSSQRDYNEQFF TGTGCCAGCAGCTCGCAGCGGGATTACAATGAGCAGTTCTTC . TRBV7-2 TRBD2 TRBJ2-1
CASSLMAGSTEAFF TGTGCCAGCAGCTTAATGGCAGGGTCCACTGAAGCTTTCTTT once TRBV7-8 . TRBJ1-1
CASASGIYSGNTIYF TGTGCCAGCGCTTCAGGGATATACTCTGGAAACACCATATATTTT . TRBV6-5 . TRBJ1-3
CASSQGGMGLAGGPRGEQFF TGCGCCAGCAGCCAGGGAGGGATGGGACTAGCGGGGGGGCCTCGTGGTGAGCAGTTCTTC . TRBV4-1 TRBD2 TRBJ2-1
CASSFGRGEYNEQFF TGTGCCAGCAGCTTCGGCCGGGGGGAATACAATGAGCAGTTCTTC . TRBV7-2 TRBD2 TRBJ2-1
CASSQVPGRGEAFF TGTGCCAGCAGCCAAGTCCCAGGCCGGGGTGAAGCTTTCTTT . TRBV3-1/TRBV3-2 . TRBJ1-1
CAISANYEQYF TGTGCCATCAGTGCCAATTACGAGCAGTACTTC . TRBV10-3 . TRBJ2-7
CASSLGLSSDTQYF TGTGCCAGCAGCTTAGGTCTAAGTTCAGATACGCAGTATTTT . TRBV7-2 . TRBJ2-3
CASSRDRAGNQPQHF TGTGCCAGCAGTAGGGACAGGGCTGGCAATCAGCCCCAGCATTTT few TRBV6-5 TRBD1 TRBJ1-5
CASSDDRGLADTQYF TGTGCCAGCAGCGACGACAGGGGTCTTGCAGATACGCAGTATTTT once TRBV7-9 TRBD1 TRBJ2-3
CASIVQGLNTEAFF TGTGCCAGCATAGTGCAGGGGCTGAACACTGAAGCTTTCTTT . TRBV6-5 . TRBJ1-1
CASSYGGRSSYNEQFF TGTGCCAGCAGTTACGGCGGGAGGAGCTCCTACAATGAGCAGTTCTTC . TRBV6-5 TRBD2 TRBJ2-1
CASLYSVAGVYEQYF TGTGCCAGCCTCTACTCGGTAGCGGGAGTTTACGAGCAGTACTTC . TRBV3-1/TRBV3-2 TRBD2 TRBJ2-7
CASSRSTDRGDEQFF TGTGCCAGCTCAAGGTCGACGGACAGGGGGGATGAGCAGTTCTTC . TRBV18 TRBD1 TRBJ2-1
CASSLWQGALGDGYTF TGTGCCAGCAGCTTGTGGCAGGGGGCCCTCGGGGATGGCTACACCTTC . TRBV5-6 TRBD1 TRBJ1-2
CAWSSAGGVVYEQYF TGTGCCTGGAGTTCAGCGGGAGGGGTGGTCTACGAGCAGTACTTC . TRBV30 TRBD2 TRBJ2-7
CASSESRGSGTEAFF TGCGCCAGCAGTGAGTCACGGGGGTCGGGGACTGAAGCTTTCTTT . TRBV10-2 . TRBJ1-1
CASRRDSRVQETQYF TGTGCCAGTAGAAGGGACAGTCGAGTTCAAGAGACCCAGTACTTC once TRBV19 TRBD1 TRBJ2-5
CASSVGGLSYNEQFF TGTGCCAGCAGCGTAGGGGGGCTCTCCTACAATGAGCAGTTCTTC . TRBV9 . TRBJ2-1
CAISESTGEETQYF TGTGCCATCAGTGAGTCGACAGGGGAAGAGACCCAGTACTTC . TRBV10-3 TRBD1 TRBJ2-5
CSVDRGKNIQYF TGCAGCGTTGATCGAGGCAAAAACATTCAGTACTTC . TRBV29-1 . TRBJ2-4
CAWSKSEAFF TGTGCCTGGAGTAAGAGTGAAGCTTTCTTT . TRBV30 . TRBJ1-1
CASSAGQGSEAFF TGTGCCAGCAGCGCCGGACAGGGGAGTGAAGCTTTCTTT few TRBV7-9 TRBD1 TRBJ1-1
CASSPGLAGGPSEQYF TGCGCCAGCAGTCCTGGACTAGCGGGAGGGCCCTCCGAGCAGTACTTC . TRBV5-1 TRBD2 TRBJ2-7
CATRGQGDTEAFF TGTGCCACCCGGGGACAGGGGGACACTGAAGCTTTCTTT . TRBV24-1 TRBD1 TRBJ1-1
CASSFNRVVNTEAFF TGTGCCAGCAGCTTTAACAGGGTGGTGAACACTGAAGCTTTCTTT . TRBV11-2 . TRBJ1-1
CASSSFPGQGIPLHF TGTGCCAGCAGTTCCTTCCCGGGACAGGGGATACCCCTCCACTTT . TRBV6-5 TRBD1 TRBJ1-6
CASSVAGTGTYEQYF TGTGCCAGCAGCGTAGCCGGGACAGGCACCTACGAGCAGTACTTC . TRBV9 TRBD1 TRBJ2-7
CASSFDPGGNTGELFF TGCGCCAGCAGCTTCGATCCAGGGGGCAACACCGGGGAGCTGTTTTTT . TRBV5-1 TRBD1 TRBJ2-2
CASSPRDRASWYGYTF TGTGCCAGCAGCCCCCGGGACAGGGCTTCTTGGTATGGCTACACCTTC . TRBV9 TRBD1 TRBJ1-2
CAISDRQGASEQFF TGTGCCATCAGTGATCGGCAGGGGGCGAGTGAGCAGTTCTTC . TRBV10-3 TRBD1 TRBJ2-1
CASSLRQGNTEAFF TGTGCCAGCAGCCTCCGACAGGGAAACACTGAAGCTTTCTTT once TRBV7-9 TRBD1 TRBJ1-1
CASSGDNSYEQYF TGCGCCAGCAGCGGGGACAACTCCTACGAGCAGTACTTC . TRBV5-1 . TRBJ2-7
CASSWTDSNQPQHF TGTGCCAGTAGTTGGACAGATAGCAATCAGCCCCAGCATTTT . TRBV19 . TRBJ1-5
CATKLASSTDTQYF TGTGCCACCAAACTAGCGTCTAGCACAGATACGCAGTATTTT . TRBV19 TRBD2 TRBJ2-3
CAISESPGRTEAFF TGTGCCATCAGTGAGTCGCCAGGGAGGACTGAAGCTTTCTTT . TRBV10-3 . TRBJ1-1
CASISWRGVGSNQPQHF TGTGCCAGTATTTCCTGGAGAGGAGTTGGAAGCAATCAGCCCCAGCATTTT once TRBV19 . TRBJ1-5
CASSSQVDRALYGYTF TGTGCCAGCAGTTCTCAGGTGGACAGGGCCCTATATGGCTACACCTTC . TRBV27 TRBD1 TRBJ1-2
CATSDSPGLAGAYEQYF TGTGCCACCAGTGACTCCCCGGGACTAGCGGGAGCTTACGAGCAGTACTTC . TRBV24-1 TRBD2 TRBJ2-7
CATSQDFPREQYF TGTGCCACCAGCCAAGATTTTCCCCGCGAGCAGTACTTC . TRBV14 . TRBJ2-7
CASSYRAYEQFF TGTGCCAGCAGTTACCGAGCATATGAGCAGTTCTTC . TRBV6-2/TRBV6-3 . TRBJ2-1
CASGGAGRVTQYF TGTGCCAGCGGGGGAGCGGGGCGGGTGACCCAGTACTTC . TRBV28 TRBD2 TRBJ2-5
CASSEPSGQGASYEQYF TGTGCCAGCAGTGAGCCCTCCGGACAGGGGGCATCCTACGAGCAGTACTTC . TRBV25-1 TRBD1 TRBJ2-7
CASRHGGTVYNEQFF TGTGCCAGCAGGCATGGGGGGACAGTTTACAATGAGCAGTTCTTC . TRBV27 . TRBJ2-1
CAWSPGVNTEAFF TGTGCCTGGAGTCCGGGGGTGAACACTGAAGCTTTCTTT . TRBV30 . TRBJ1-1
CASSTIDRSSGNTIYF TGTGCCAGCAGCACCATTGACAGGAGCTCTGGAAACACCATATATTTT . TRBV11-2 . TRBJ1-3
CASSQERRFGTEAFF TGCGCCAGCAGCCAAGAGCGACGCTTCGGGACTGAAGCTTTCTTT . TRBV4-3 . TRBJ1-1
CASSVELATDTQYF TGTGCCAGCAGCGTAGAGCTAGCCACAGATACGCAGTATTTT . TRBV9 . TRBJ2-3